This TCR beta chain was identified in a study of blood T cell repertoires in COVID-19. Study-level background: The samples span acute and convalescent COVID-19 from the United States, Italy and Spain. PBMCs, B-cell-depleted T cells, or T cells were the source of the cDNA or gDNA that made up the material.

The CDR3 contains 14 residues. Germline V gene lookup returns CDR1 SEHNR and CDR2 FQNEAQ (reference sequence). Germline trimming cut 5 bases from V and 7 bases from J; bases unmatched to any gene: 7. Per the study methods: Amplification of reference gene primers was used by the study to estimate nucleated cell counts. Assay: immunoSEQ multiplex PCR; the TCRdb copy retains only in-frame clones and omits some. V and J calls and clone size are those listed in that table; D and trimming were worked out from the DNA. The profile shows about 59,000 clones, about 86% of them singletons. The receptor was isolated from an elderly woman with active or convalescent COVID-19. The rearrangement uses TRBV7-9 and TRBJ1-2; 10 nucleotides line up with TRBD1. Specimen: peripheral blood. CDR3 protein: CASSQGTGDLGYTF. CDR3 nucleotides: TGTGCCAGCAGCCAGGGGACAGGGGATCTTGGCTACACCTTC.